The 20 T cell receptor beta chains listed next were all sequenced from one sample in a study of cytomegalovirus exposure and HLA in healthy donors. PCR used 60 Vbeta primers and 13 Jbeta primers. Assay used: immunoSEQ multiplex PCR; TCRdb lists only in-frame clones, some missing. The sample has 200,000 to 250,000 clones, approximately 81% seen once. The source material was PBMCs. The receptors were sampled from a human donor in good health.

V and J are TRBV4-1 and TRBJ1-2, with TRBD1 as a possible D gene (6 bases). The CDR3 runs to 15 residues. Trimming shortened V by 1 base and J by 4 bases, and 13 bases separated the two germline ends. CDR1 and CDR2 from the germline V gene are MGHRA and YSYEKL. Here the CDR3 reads CASSQGQAQLYGYTF. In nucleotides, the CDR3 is TGCGCCAGCAGCCAAGGACAGGCCCAGCTCTATGGCTACACCTTC.

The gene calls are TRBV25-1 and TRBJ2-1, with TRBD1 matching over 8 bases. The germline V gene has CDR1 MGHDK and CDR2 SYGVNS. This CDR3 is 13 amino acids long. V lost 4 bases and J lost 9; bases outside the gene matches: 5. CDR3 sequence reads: CASSGPGQGEQFF. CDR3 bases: TGTGCCAGCAGTGGACCCGGACAGGGTGAGCAGTTCTTC.

CDR3 in amino acids: CASSLWAGVVGQYF. CDR3 nucleotide sequence: TGTGCCAGCAGTTTATGGGCGGGAGTTGTCGGGCAGTATTTT. The J gene is TRBJ2-3, the V gene TRBV28, with 7 bases aligning to TRBD2. Germline CDR1 reads MDHEN; CDR2 reads SYDVKM. Trimming at V came to 0 bases and at J to 11 bases, leaving 8 bases not matched to a gene. There are 14 residues in the CDR3.

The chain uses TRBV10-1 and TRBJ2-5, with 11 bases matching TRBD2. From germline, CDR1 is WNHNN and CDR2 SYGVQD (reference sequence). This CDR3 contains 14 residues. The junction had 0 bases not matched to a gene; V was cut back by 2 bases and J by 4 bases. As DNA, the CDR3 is TGCGCCAGCAGTGAGGGACTAGCGGGAGAGACCCAGTACTTC. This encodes CASSEGLAGETQYF.

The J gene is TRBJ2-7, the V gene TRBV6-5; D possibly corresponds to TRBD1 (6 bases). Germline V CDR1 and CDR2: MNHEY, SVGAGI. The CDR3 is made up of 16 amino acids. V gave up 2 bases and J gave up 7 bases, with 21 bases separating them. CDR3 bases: TGTGCCAGCAGTTACAATCTCCCAGGGGCCACCTTTGAGCAGTACTTC. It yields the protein CASSYNLPGATFEQYF.

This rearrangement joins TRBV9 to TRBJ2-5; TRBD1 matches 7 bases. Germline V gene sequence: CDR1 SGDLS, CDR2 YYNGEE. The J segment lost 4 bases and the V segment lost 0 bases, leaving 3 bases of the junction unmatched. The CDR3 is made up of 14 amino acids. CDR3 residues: CASSVEAGGETQYF. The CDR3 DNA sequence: TGTGCCAGCAGCGTAGAGGCAGGGGGAGAGACCCAGTACTTC.

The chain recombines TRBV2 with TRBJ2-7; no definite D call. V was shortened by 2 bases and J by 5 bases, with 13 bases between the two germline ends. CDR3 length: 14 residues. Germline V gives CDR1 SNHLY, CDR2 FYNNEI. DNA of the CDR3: TGTGCCAGCAGTGAACCTGGGCAAATCCACGAGCAGTACTTC. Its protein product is CASSEPGQIHEQYF.

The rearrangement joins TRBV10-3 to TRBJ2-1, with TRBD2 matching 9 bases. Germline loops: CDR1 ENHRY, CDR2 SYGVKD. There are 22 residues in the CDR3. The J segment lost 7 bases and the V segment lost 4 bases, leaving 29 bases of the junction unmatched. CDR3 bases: TGTGCCATCAGTGCCGACCCATTTGGGCGGGAGGGCTATAAGGAGGTTAGGAATGAGCAGTTCTTC. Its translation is CAISADPFGREGYKEVRNEQFF.

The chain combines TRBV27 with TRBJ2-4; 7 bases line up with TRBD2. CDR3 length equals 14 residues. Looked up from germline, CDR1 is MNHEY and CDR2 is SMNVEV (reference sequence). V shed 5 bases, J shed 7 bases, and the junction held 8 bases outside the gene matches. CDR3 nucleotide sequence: TGTGCCAGCAGTAGGGCGGGGCGGGAGAACATTCAGTACTTC. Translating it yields CASSRAGRENIQYF.

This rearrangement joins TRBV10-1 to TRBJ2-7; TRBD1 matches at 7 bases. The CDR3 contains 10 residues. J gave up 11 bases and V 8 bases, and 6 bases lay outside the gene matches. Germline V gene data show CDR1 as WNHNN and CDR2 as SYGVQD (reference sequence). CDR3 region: CASRTDREYF. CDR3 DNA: TGCGCCAGCCGTACTGACAGGGAGTACTTC.

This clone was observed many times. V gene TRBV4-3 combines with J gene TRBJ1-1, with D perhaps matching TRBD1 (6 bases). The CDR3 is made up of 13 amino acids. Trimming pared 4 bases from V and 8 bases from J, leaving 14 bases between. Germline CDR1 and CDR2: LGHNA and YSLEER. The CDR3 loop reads CASSLTPGTEAFF. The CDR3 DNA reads TGCGCCAGCAGCCTGACCCCCGGGACAGAAGCTTTCTTT.

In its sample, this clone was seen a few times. CDR3 DNA sequence: TGTGCCAGCACTAGCACAGATACGCAGTATTTT. This gives the protein CASTSTDTQYF. The chain carries TRBV2 and TRBJ2-3, with D hard to call. CDR1 is SNHLY, CDR2 FYNNEI, per germline. The ends were cut back, 7 bases at V and 0 bases at J, with 2 bases in the middle. The length of the CDR3 is 11 residues.

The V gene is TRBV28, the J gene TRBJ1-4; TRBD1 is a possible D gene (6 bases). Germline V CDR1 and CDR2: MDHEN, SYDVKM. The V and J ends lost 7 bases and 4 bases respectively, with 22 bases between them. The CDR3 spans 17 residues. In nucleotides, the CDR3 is TGTGCCAGCACTTCGGCCGGAACAGGACAGCTTAATGAAAAACTGTTTTTT. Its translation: CASTSAGTGQLNEKLFF.

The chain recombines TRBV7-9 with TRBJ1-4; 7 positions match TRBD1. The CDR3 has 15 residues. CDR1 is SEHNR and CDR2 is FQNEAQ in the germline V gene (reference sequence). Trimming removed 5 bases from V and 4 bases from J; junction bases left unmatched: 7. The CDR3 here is CASSPAGTVNEKLFF. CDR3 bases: TGTGCCAGCAGCCCAGCCGGGACAGTTAATGAAAAACTGTTTTTT.

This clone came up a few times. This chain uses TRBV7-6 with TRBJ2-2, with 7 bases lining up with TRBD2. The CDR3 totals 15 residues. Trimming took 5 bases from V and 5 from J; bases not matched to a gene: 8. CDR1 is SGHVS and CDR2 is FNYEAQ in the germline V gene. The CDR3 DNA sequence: TGTGCCAGCAGCCCGTCTAGCGGACCTACCGGGGAGCTGTTTTTT. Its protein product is CASSPSSGPTGELFF. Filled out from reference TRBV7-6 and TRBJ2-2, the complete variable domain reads GAGVSQSPRYKVTKRGQDVALRCDPISGHVSLYWYRQALGQGPEFLTYFNYEAQQDKSGLPNDRFSAERPEGSISTLTIQRTEQRDSAMYRCASSPSSGPTGELFFGEGSRLTVL.

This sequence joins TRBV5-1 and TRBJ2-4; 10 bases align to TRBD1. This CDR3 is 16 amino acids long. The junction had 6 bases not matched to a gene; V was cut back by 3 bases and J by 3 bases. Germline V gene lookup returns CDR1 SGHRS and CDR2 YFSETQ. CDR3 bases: TGCGCCAGCAGCTCCGGACAGGGGGGTGTCAAAAACATTCAGTACTTC. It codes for CASSSGQGGVKNIQYF. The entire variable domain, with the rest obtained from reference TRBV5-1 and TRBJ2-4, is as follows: KAGVTQTPRYLIKTRGQQVTLSCSPISGHRSVSWYQQTPGQGLQFLFEYFSETQRNKGNFPGRFSGRQFSNSRSEMNVSTLELGDSALYLCASSSGQGGVKNIQYFGAGTRLSVL.

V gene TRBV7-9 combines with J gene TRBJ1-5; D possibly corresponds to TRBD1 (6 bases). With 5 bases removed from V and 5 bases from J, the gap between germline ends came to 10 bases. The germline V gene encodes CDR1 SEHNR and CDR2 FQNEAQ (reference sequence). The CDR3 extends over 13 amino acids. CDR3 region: CASSARQDQPQHF. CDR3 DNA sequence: TGTGCCAGCAGCGCCAGACAGGATCAGCCCCAGCATTTT.

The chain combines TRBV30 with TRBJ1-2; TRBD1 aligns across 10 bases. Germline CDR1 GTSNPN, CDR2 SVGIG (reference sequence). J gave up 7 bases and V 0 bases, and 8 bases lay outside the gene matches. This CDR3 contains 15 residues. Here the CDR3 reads CAWSVQGGQGGGYTF. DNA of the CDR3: TGTGCCTGGAGTGTTCAAGGAGGACAGGGGGGTGGCTACACCTTC.

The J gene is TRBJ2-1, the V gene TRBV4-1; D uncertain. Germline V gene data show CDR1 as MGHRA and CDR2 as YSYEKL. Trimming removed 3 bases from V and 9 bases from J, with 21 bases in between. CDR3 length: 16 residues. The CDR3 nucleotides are TGCGCCAGCAGCCAGTGGCTCCTCCATCCCCTTGGTGAGCAGTTCTTC. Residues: CASSQWLLHPLGEQFF.

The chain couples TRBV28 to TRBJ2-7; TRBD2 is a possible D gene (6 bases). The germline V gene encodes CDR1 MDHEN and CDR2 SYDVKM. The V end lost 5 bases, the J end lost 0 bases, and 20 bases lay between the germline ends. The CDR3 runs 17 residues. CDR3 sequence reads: CASSPNRWEESSYEQYF. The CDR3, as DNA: TGTGCCAGCAGTCCCAACAGGTGGGAGGAAAGCTCCTACGAGCAGTACTTC.